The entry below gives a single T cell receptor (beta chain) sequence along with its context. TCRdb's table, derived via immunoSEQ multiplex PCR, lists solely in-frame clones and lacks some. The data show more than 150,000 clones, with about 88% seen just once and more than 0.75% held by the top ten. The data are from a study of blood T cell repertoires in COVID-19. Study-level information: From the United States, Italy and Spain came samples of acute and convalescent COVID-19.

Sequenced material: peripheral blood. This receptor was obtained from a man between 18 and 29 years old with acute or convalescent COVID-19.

CDR3 loop: CASNSGGAGQPQHF. CDR3 nucleotides: TGTGCCAGCAATTCTGGGGGGGCAGGTCAGCCCCAGCATTTT. The rearrangement joins TRBV5-5 to TRBJ1-5; D is perhaps TRBD1 (6 bases). The CDR3 runs 14 residues. Germline V gene lookup returns CDR1 SGHKS and CDR2 YYEKEE (reference sequence). V shed 6 bases and J shed 6 bases, with 16 bases lying between them.